The rows below give T cell receptor beta chains drawn from one sample of a study of blood T cell repertoires in COVID-19. The assay was immunoSEQ multiplex PCR, and TCRdb's table has in-frame clones only and misses some. The table shows 210,000 or so clones, with 80% to 90% occurring only once. Sequences were obtained from PBMCs or T cells enriched from blood (not recorded which). All receptors come from a woman aged 45-65 years in a cohort exposed to, infected with or recovered from COVID-19 (not recorded which). Each CDR3 is given with its conserved first and last residue.

>15|TRBJ1-2|TRBV7-2
CASLGGSGPYYGYTF
>16|TRBJ1-6|TRBV3-1/TRBV3-2
CASSPYTGAANSPLHF
>14|TRBJ2-7|TRBV5-1
CASSSSGGSYEQYF
>14|TRBJ1-1|TRBV2
CASIGGQGKSEAFF
>15|TRBJ1-3|TRBV19
CASRLQGHSGNTIYF
>13|TRBJ1-5|TRBV7-2
CASSLGREQPQHF
>18|TRBJ2-5|TRBV4-2
CASSQDGASGGAWETQYF
>14|TRBJ1-1|TRBV29-1
CSAGTGVVNTEAFF
>14|TRBJ2-1|TRBV7-2
CASSFLAGYNEQFF
>15|TRBJ1-4|TRBV18
CASSPRQGANEKLFF
>15|TRBJ1-3|TRBV6-5
CASKVGRASGNTIYF
>12|TRBJ2-1|TRBV7-8
CASSRPSGEQFF
>13|TRBJ1-1|TRBV7-9
CASSLQGGTEAFF
>19|TRBJ2-5|TRBV6-2/TRBV6-3
CASSPESPGSGFYQETQYF
>16|TRBJ2-5|TRBV7-9
CASSLGSGGGQETQYF
>15|TRBJ2-7|TRBV24-1
CATSDTGGLPHEQYF
>15|TRBJ2-3|TRBV10-3
CAISGPGTGGDTQYF
>17|TRBJ1-2|TRBV29-1
CSVGSSPQAPLSYGYTF
>16|TRBJ1-2|TRBV27
CASSLPYREANYGYTF
>16|TRBJ1-5|TRBV3-1/TRBV3-2
CASSQRGGNSNQPQHF
>16|TRBJ1-6|TRBV5-8
CASSLFSTGADSPLHF
>13|TRBJ1-2|TRBV2
CASRRGAEGGYTF
>17|TRBJ2-3|TRBV14
CASSPIAAGPSTDTQYF
>14|TRBJ2-7|TRBV16
CASSPTRTVYEQYF
>15|TRBJ2-7|TRBV5-1
CASSPGDRMWDEQYF
>15|TRBJ1-5|TRBV19
CASSPRVYSNQPQHF
>17|TRBJ1-4|TRBV5-1
CASSLGASDSGGEKLFF
>13|TRBJ1-5|TRBV7-2
CASSFSVNQPQHF
>16|TRBJ1-2|TRBV3-1/TRBV3-2
CASSHSKDGGVGGYTF
>15|TRBJ2-5|TRBV10-1
CASSELNLGRETQYF
>14|TRBJ2-5|TRBV7-2
CASSRGGHQETQYF
>16|TRBJ2-7|TRBV4-2
CASSQVTSGASYEQYF
>13|TRBJ1-2|TRBV3-1/TRBV3-2
CASSPMQGLGYTF
>15|TRBJ1-2|TRBV6-7
CASTTTARARYGYTF
>16|TRBJ2-2|TRBV7-2
CASSQTGTGEYGELFF
>19|TRBJ2-4|TRBV27
CASSLSPGTGRLAKNIQYF
>11|TRBJ1-2|TRBV28
CASSSVYGYTF
>20|TRBJ1-3|TRBV9
CASSVVGQAGFRPRGNTIYF
>16|TRBJ2-7|TRBV5-4
CASSPQGADPVSEQYF
>14|TRBJ1-4|TRBV7-2
CASSPTGVNEKLFF
>13|TRBJ1-2|TRBV6-1
CASSEGLTRSYTF
>14|TRBJ2-7|TRBV7-8
CASSPTGGGYEQYF
>16|TRBJ2-1|TRBV5-1
CASSLVSGSYYNEQFF
>16|TRBJ2-7|TRBV4-1
CASSQGGSGTSYEQYF
>15|TRBJ2-7|TRBV11-2
CASSLAGLTSYEQYF
>15|TRBJ1-5|TRBV4-1
CASSPTGVPNQPQHF
>15|TRBJ2-1|TRBV19
CASSPLRGLAYEQFF
>14|TRBJ1-1|TRBV5-1
CASSLAAGGTEAFF
>18|TRBJ2-7|TRBV6-6
CASSQGLAGGKGSYEQYF
>13|TRBJ1-1|TRBV5-4
CASSYGQITEAFF
>14|TRBJ1-4|TRBV19
CASSTTGTNEKLFF
>14|TRBJ2-7|TRBV18
CASSQYTGPDEQYF
>17|TRBJ1-4|TRBV27
CASSLWGRVEGGEKLFF
>15|TRBJ1-6|TRBV7-2
CASTYRVAAASPLHF
>16|TRBJ2-7|TRBV27
CASSQTTGFSSYEQYF
>15|TRBJ2-1|TRBV4-3
CASSQGQGAYNEQFF
>18|TRBJ2-1|TRBV14
CASSQAERQVLRGNEQFF
>15|TRBJ2-2|TRBV9
CASSVLQNSGGELFF
>17|TRBJ1-2|TRBV19
CASSIRAGPGINYGYTF